Following are 10 T cell receptor beta chains from one sample sequenced in a study of T cell responses to AZD1222 COVID-19 vaccine. Sequenced by immunoSEQ multiplex PCR; TCRdb stores in-frame clones only, minus some. The sample has tens of thousands of clones, about 86% seen once. The input for sequencing was peripheral blood, taken on day 0 of AZD1222 vaccination. These receptor sequences come from an adult in good health.

This clone came up once. The rearrangement uses TRBV5-4 and TRBJ2-5; D is unresolved. V dropped 3 bases and J dropped 1 base, with 10 bases sitting between them. Germline CDR1 is SGHNT and CDR2 is YYREEE (reference sequence). The CDR3 runs 14 residues. The CDR3 nucleotides read TGTGCCAGCAGCTCCAGCCTACGCCAAGAGACCCAGTACTTC. Translated, it gives CASSSSLRQETQYF.

The CDR3 nucleotides are TGTGCCAGCAGCCCCCGACCGACAGTCCAAGAGACCCAGTACTTC. Amino acids: CASSPRPTVQETQYF. The V gene is TRBV7-8, the J gene TRBJ2-5; tentatively, D is TRBD1 (5 bases). The CDR3 is 15 residues long. Trimming left V 5 bases short and J 1 base short, with 14 bases between. CDR1 SGHVS and CDR2 FQNEAQ come from the germline V gene.

This clone turned up a few times. This CDR3 reads CASSTGWTGELFF. The CDR3 DNA reads as TGTGCCAGCAGCACTGGGTGGACCGGGGAGCTGTTTTTT. This chain joins TRBV7-3 and TRBJ2-2; D is undetermined. Trimming shortened V by 5 bases and J by 5 bases, and 9 bases separated the two germline ends. The CDR3 spans 13 residues. The germline V gene has CDR1 SGHTA and CDR2 FQGTGA.

This chain joins TRBV27 and TRBJ2-3, with TRBD2 matching over 8 bases. The V gene end was trimmed by 5 bases and the J gene end by 2 bases; junction bases not matched to a gene: 6. The CDR3 has 15 amino acids. Germline V CDR1 and CDR2: MNHEY, SMNVEV (reference sequence). DNA of the CDR3: TGTGCCAGCAGTGCCGGGACTAGGTTCACAGATACGCAGTATTTT. Translation: CASSAGTRFTDTQYF.

This clone was seen only once. The chain recombines TRBV9 with TRBJ2-2; 10 bases match TRBD2. V was clipped by 2 bases and J by 5 bases; unmatched bases: 6. There are 16 residues in the CDR3. Germline V CDR1 and CDR2: SGDLS, YYNGEE. The CDR3, as DNA: TGTGCCAGCAGCGTCTCAGCGGGAGGGAGGACCGGGGAGCTGTTTTTT. Translating gives CASSVSAGGRTGELFF.

The chain's CDR3 is CASSLGALSYNEQFF. CDR3 sequence (DNA): TGTGCCAGTAGTCTAGGGGCCCTCTCCTACAATGAGCAGTTCTTC. The chain combines TRBV19 with TRBJ2-1; the D gene is possibly TRBD1 (5 bases). The CDR3 has 15 residues. Trimming cost V 5 bases and J 0 bases, with 11 bases left between them. Germline V CDR1 and CDR2: LNHDA, SQIVND (reference sequence).

The rearrangement uses TRBV4-3 and TRBJ2-7; D is uncertain. Trimming left V 0 bases short and J 5 bases short, with 11 bases between. CDR1 LGHNA and CDR2 YSLEER come from the germline V gene. The CDR3 consists of 14 residues. CDR3 sequence reads: CASSQDRHPNEQYF. CDR3 DNA: TGCGCCAGCAGCCAAGACAGACACCCAAACGAGCAGTACTTC.

The chain carries TRBV5-1 and TRBJ1-5; a weak D match, TRBD1 (5 bases). V lost 2 bases, J lost 3 bases, and 12 bases lay in between. From germline, CDR1 is SGHRS and CDR2 YFSETQ. The CDR3 is made up of 15 amino acids. As DNA, the CDR3 is TGCGCCAGCAGCTTTGAACCGGGGCCCAATCAGCCCCAGCATTTT. It codes for CASSFEPGPNQPQHF.

The CDR3 sequence is CASSVVRDGTGELFF. DNA for the CDR3: TGTGCCAGCAGCGTAGTCAGGGACGGGACCGGGGAGCTGTTTTTT. This chain connects TRBV9 to TRBJ2-2, with D perhaps matching TRBD1 or TRBD2 (5 bases each). V was shortened by 0 bases and J by 5 bases, with 11 bases between the two germline ends. Germline assignment: CDR1 SGDLS and CDR2 YYNGEE. The length of the CDR3 is 15 residues.

This chain connects TRBV3-1 (or the pseudogene TRBV3-2) to TRBJ1-3; D is undetermined. Trimming took 0 bases from V and 3 from J, leaving 9 bases between them. The CDR3 has 15 amino acids. Germline CDR1 reads LGHDT; CDR2 reads YNNKEL (reference sequence). The CDR3 nucleotides read TGTGCCAGCAGCCAAGATCAAGGGAATGGAAACACCATATATTTT. Translation: CASSQDQGNGNTIYF.